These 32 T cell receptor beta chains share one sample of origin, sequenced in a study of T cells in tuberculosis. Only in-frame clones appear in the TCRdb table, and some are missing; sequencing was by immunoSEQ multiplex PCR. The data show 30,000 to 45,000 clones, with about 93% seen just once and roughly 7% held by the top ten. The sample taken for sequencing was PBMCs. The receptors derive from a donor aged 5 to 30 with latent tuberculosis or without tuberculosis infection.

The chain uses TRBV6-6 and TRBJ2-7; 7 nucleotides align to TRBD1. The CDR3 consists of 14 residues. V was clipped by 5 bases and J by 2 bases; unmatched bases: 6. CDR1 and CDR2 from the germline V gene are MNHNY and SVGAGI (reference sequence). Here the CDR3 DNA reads TGTGCCAGCAGTCCGACAGGGTTGCCCTACGAGCAGTACTTC. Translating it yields CASSPTGLPYEQYF.

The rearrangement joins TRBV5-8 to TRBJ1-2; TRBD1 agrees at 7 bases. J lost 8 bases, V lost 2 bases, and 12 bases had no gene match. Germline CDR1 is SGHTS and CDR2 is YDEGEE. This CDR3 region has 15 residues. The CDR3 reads CASSFPTTGVGGYTF. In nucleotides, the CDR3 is TGTGCCAGCAGCTTTCCCACTACAGGGGTGGGAGGCTACACCTTC.

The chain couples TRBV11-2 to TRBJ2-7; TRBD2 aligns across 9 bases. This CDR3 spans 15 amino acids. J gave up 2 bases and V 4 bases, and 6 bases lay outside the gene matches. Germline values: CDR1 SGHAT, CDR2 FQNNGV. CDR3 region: CASSSSSGAAYEQYF. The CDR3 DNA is TGTGCCAGCAGCTCCTCTAGCGGGGCGGCCTACGAGCAGTACTTC.

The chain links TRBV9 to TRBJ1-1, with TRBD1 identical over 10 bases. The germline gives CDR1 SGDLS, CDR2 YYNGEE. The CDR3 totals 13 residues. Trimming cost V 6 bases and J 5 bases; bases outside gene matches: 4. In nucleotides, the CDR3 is TGTGCCAGCACCCGACAGGGGGCTACTGAAGCTTTCTTT. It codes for CASTRQGATEAFF.

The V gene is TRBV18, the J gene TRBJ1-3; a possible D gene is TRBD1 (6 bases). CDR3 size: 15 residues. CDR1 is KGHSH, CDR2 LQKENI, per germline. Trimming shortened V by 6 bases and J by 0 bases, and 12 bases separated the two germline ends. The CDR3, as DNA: TGTGCCAGCTCCGCTACAGGGAACTCTGGAAACACCATATATTTT. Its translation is CASSATGNSGNTIYF.

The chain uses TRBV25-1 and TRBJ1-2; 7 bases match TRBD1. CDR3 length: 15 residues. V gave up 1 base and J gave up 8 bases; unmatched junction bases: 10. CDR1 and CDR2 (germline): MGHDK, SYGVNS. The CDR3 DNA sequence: TGTGCCAGCAGTGAATCCCCACAGGGGAGTCGAGGCTACACCTTC. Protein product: CASSESPQGSRGYTF.

The CDR3 region has the DNA TGTGCCAGCAGCCCTTTCTCTGGGGCCAACGTCCTGACTTTC. Translation gives CASSPFSGANVLTF. The rearrangement joins TRBV7-3 to TRBJ2-6, with no clear D. Trimming removed 5 bases at V and 0 bases at J, with 5 bases between. This CDR3 region has 14 residues. Germline loops: CDR1 SGHTA, CDR2 FQGTGA.

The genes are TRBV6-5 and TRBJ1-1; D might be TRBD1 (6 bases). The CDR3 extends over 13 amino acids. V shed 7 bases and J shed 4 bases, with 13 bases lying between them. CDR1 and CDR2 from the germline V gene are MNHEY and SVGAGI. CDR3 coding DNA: TGTGCCAGCACCATTATAGGGGGCACTGAAGCTTTCTTT. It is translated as CASTIIGGTEAFF.

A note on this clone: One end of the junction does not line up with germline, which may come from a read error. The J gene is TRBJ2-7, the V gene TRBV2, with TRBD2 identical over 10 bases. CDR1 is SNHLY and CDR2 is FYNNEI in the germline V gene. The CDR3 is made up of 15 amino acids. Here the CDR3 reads CASSEVELAGGSRKF. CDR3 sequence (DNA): TGTGCCAGCAGTGAAGTAGAATTAGCGGGGGGCTCCCGGAAATTC.

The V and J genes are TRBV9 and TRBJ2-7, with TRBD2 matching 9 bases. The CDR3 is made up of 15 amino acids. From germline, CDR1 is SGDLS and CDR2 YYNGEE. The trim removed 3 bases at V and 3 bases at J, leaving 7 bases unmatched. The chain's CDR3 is CASSAFSGGIYEQYF. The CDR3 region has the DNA TGTGCCAGCAGCGCCTTTAGCGGGGGTATCTACGAGCAGTACTTC.

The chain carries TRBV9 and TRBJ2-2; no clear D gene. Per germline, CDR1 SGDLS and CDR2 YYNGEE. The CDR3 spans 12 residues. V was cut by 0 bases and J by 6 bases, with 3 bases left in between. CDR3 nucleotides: TGTGCCAGCAGCGTAGCTTCCGGGGAGCTGTTTTTT. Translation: CASSVASGELFF.

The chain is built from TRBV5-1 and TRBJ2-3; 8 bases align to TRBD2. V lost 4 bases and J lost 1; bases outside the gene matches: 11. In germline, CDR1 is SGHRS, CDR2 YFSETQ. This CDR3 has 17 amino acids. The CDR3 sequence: CASSLTPPAGGTDTQYF. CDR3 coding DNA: TGCGCCAGCAGCCTTACCCCCCCAGCGGGGGGCACAGATACGCAGTATTTT.

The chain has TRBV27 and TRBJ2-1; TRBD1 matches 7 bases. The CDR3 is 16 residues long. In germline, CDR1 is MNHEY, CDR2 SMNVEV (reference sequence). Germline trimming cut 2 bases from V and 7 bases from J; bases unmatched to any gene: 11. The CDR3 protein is CASSLGTGVRMNEQFF. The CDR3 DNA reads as TGTGCCAGCAGTTTAGGCACAGGGGTCAGGATGAATGAGCAGTTCTTC.

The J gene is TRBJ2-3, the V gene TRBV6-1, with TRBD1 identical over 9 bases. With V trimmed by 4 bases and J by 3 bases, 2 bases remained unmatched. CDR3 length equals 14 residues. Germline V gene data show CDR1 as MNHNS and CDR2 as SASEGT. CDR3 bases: TGTGCCAGCAGTGCCGGACAGGGGACAGATACGCAGTATTTT. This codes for CASSAGQGTDTQYF.

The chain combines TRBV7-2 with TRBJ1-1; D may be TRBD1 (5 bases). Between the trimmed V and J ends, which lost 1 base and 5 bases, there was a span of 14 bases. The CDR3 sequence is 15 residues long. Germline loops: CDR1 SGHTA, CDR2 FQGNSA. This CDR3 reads CASSLDSGEWTEAFF. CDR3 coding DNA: TGTGCCAGCAGCTTAGATTCGGGGGAGTGGACTGAAGCTTTCTTT.

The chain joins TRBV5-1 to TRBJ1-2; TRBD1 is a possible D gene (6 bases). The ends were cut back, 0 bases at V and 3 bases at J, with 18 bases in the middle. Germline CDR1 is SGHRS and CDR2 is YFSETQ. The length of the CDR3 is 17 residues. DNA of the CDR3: TGCGCCAGCAGCTTGGCGGGGACACAGGGTTTGTACTATGGCTACACCTTC. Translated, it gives CASSLAGTQGLYYGYTF.

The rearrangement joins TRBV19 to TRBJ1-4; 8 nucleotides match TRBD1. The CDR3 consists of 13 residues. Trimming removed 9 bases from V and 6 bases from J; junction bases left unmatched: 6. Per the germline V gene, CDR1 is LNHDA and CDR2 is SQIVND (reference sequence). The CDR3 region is CASRQGFYEKLFF. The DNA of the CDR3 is TGTGCCAGCCGACAGGGGTTTTATGAAAAACTGTTTTTT. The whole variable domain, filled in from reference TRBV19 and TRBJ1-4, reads DGGITQSPKYLFRKEGQNVTLSCEQNLNHDAMYWYRQDPGQGLRLIYYSQIVNDFQKGDIAEGYSVSREKKESFPLTVTSAQKNPTAFYLCASRQGFYEKLFFGSGTQLSVL.

CDR3 protein: CATYPGSGANVLTF. DNA for the CDR3: TGCGCCACCTACCCGGGCTCTGGGGCCAACGTCCTGACTTTC. The gene calls are TRBV5-1 and TRBJ2-6; D remains ambiguous. Between the trimmed V and J ends, which lost 9 bases and 0 bases, there was a span of 10 bases. This CDR3 is built from 14 residues. Germline V CDR1 and CDR2: SGHRS, YFSETQ.

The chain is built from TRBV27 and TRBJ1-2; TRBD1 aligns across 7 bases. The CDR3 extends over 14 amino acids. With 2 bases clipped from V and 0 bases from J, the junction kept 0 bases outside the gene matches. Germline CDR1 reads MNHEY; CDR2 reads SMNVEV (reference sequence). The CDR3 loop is CASSLDRANYGYTF. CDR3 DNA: TGTGCCAGCAGTTTAGACAGGGCTAACTATGGCTACACCTTC.

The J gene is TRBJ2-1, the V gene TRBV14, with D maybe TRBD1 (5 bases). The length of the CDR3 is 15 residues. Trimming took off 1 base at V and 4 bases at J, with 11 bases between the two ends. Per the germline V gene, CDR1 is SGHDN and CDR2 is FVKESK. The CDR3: CASSQVRGSYNEQFF. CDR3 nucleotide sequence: TGTGCCAGCAGCCAAGTAAGGGGATCGTACAATGAGCAGTTCTTC.

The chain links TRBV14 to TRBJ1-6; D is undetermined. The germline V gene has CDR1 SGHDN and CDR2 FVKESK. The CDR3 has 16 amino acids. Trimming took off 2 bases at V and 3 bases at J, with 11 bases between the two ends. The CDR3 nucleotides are TGTGCCAGCAGCCAAAACGGCGGTTTCTATAATTCACCCCTCCACTTT. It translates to CASSQNGGFYNSPLHF.

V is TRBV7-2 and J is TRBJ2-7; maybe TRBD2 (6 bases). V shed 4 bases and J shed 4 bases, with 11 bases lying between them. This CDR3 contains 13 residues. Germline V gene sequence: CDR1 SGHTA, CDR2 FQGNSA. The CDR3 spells CASSSGGGYEQYF. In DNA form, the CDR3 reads TGTGCCAGCAGCTCCGGAGGAGGGTACGAGCAGTACTTC. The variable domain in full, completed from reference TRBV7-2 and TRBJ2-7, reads GAGVSQSPSNKVTEKGKDVELRCDPISGHTALYWYRQSLGQGLEFLIYFQGNSAPDKSGLPSDRFSAERTGGSVSTLTIQRTQQEDSAVYLCASSSGGGYEQYFGPGTRLTVT.

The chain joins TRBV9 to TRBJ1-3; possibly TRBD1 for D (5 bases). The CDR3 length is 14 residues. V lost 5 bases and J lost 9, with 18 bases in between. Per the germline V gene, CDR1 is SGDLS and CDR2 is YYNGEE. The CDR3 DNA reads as TGTGCCAGCAGAGTCGGGGGGTTTGAAGGCACCATATATTTT. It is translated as CASRVGGFEGTIYF.

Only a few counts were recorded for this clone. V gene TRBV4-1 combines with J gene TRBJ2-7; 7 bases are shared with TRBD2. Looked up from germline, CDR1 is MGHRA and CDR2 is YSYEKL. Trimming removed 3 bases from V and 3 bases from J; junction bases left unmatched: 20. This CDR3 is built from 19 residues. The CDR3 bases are TGCGCCAGCAGCCAGACCGCTAGCGGTGCTAAGTGGGTTTACTACGAGCAGTACTTC. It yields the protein CASSQTASGAKWVYYEQYF.

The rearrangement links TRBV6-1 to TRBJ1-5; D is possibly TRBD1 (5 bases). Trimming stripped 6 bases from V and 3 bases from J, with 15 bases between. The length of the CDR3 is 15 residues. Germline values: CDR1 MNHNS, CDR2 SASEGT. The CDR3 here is CASSLGGEFNQPQHF. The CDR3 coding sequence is TGTGCCAGCAGCCTCGGGGGGGAATTCAATCAGCCCCAGCATTTT.

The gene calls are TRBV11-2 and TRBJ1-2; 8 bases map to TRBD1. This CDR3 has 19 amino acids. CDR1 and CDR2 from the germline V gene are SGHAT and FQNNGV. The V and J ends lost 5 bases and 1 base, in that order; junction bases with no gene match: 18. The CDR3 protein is CASSPVRRGPNPFNYGYTF. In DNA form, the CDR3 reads TGTGCCAGCAGCCCCGTCCGCAGGGGGCCCAATCCCTTTAACTATGGCTACACCTTC.

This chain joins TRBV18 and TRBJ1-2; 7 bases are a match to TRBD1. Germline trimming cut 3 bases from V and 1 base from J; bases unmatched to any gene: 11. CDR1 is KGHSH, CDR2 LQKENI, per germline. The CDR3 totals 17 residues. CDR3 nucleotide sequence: TGTGCCAGCTCACCCACCGGCTACAGGGGTAGTAACTATGGCTACACCTTC. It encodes CASSPTGYRGSNYGYTF.

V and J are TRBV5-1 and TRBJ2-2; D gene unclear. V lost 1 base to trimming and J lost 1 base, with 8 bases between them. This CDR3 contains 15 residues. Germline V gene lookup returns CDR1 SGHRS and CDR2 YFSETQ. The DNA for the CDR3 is TGCGCCAGCAGCTTGATGGCCGAGAACACCGGGGAGCTGTTTTTT. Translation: CASSLMAENTGELFF. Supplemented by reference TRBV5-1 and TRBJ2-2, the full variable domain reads KAGVTQTPRYLIKTRGQQVTLSCSPISGHRSVSWYQQTPGQGLQFLFEYFSETQRNKGNFPGRFSGRQFSNSRSEMNVSTLELGDSALYLCASSLMAENTGELFFGEGSRLTVL.

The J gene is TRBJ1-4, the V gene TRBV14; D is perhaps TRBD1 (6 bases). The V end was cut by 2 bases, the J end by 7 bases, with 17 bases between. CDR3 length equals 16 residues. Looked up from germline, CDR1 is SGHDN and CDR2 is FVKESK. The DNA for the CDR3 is TGTGCCAGCAGCCAACCTAACAGGGATCGGAGTGAAAAACTGTTTTTT. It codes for CASSQPNRDRSEKLFF.

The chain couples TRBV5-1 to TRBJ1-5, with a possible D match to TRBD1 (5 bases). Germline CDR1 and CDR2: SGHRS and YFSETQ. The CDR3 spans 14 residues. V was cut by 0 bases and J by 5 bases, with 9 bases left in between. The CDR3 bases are TGCGCCAGCAGCTTGGACGGGGGATATCAGCCCCAGCATTTT. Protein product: CASSLDGGYQPQHF.

In nucleotides, the CDR3 is TGTGCCAGCAGTGTAGGGTTGAGGGACAGGGTCAACTATGGCTACACCTTC. This sequence encodes CASSVGLRDRVNYGYTF. The chain links TRBV6-1 to TRBJ1-2, with 9 bases identical to TRBD1. The V gene end was trimmed by 4 bases and the J gene end by 2 bases; junction bases not matched to a gene: 11. The CDR3 is 17 amino acids. CDR1 MNHNS and CDR2 SASEGT come from the germline V gene.

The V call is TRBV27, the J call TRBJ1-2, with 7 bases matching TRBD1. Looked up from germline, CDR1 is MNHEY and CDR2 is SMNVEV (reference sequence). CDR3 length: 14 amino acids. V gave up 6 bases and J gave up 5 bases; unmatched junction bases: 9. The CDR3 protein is CASRGDRDSYGYTF. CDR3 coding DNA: TGTGCCAGCAGGGGGGACAGAGACTCTTATGGCTACACCTTC.